The following is a TCR beta chain sequence with its context. The antigen is undetermined. TCRdb reprocessed the 5' RACE reads with MiXCR, giving one entry per CDR3 protein. The sample lists over 250,000 distinct CDR3 sequences; roughly 15% were seen once. The germline V and J ends were trimmed by 0 bases and 4 bases, with 12 bases remaining between them. The V gene's germline CDR1 is LGHNA and CDR2 YSLEER. The CDR3 is made up of 15 amino acids. The data were obtained in a study of T-cell memory formation after mild COVID-19. The overall study: Clusters of TCRs were largely donor specific.

Study observations and caveats: Cross-reactive memory seemingly joined, as some responding clones were found in pre-infection memory. CD8+ contracting clones occupied EMRA, while CD4+ ones occupied mainly CM and EM. Clones that contracted from day 15 to 85 had balanced CD4/CD8; later expanders were CD4+ biased.

Sequencing used PBMCs or a T cell subset sorted from them (not recorded which). This chain links TRBV4-3 with TRBJ1-1; maybe TRBD1 (5 bases). The clonotype was recovered from a man aged 18-30 years who had mild COVID-19 (a few samples of this study predate the infection). Cell type and time point are not known. This CDR3 is CASSQELGVITEAFF. The CDR3 coding sequence is TGCGCCAGCAGCCAAGAGTTGGGGGTGATCACTGAAGCTTTCTTT.